The T cell receptor beta chain described here comes from a study of graft-versus-host responses after intestinal transplantation. Overall study context: Recipients across the board were started on anti-thymocyte globulin induction, then kept on tacrolimus and steroids for around three years.

The CDR3 runs 13 residues. Per the germline V gene, CDR1 is MDHEN and CDR2 is SYDVKM. V was cut by 3 bases and J by 3 bases, with 9 bases left in between. For this clone: Its target is unknown.

The protocol was immunoSEQ multiplex PCR, while the TCRdb copy is restricted to in-frame clones and leaves out a portion. The sample has some 62,000 clones, 90% seen once. This sequence originates from a human donor who was the organ donor for an intestinal transplant. The chain joins TRBV28 to TRBJ2-7; possible D gene TRBD2, 6 bases. The input for sequencing was unstimulated CD8+ T cells sorted from spleen or lymph node cells, taken before transplant. CDR3 sequence (DNA): TGTGCCAGCAGTTTTGGGGGGTACTACGAGCAGTACTTC. As protein: CASSFGGYYEQYF.